The next 14 T cell receptor beta chains were all read from a single sample in a study of Ad26.COV2.S vaccination and SARS-CoV-2 variants. The data were produced by immunoSEQ multiplex PCR, yet TCRdb's version contains in-frame clones alone and is incomplete. In the table there are over 450,000 clones, about 88% of which are singletons. Stated treatment: around 19 received Ad26.COV2.S at low or high dose, single or two shots; five or six received placebo; per-sample allocation not given. At day 63 after the first vaccine or placebo injection, samples were drawn. This specimen consisted of peripheral blood, obtained in a trial of Ad26.COV2.S vaccine versus placebo. These receptors were collected from a person between 18 and 65 years old who received the Ad26.COV2.S COVID-19 vaccine or a placebo.

The chain combines TRBV25-1 with TRBJ1-1; D is ambiguous. The CDR3 is 13 amino acids. V was shortened by 3 bases and J by 1 base, with 6 bases between the two germline ends. The germline CDR1 and CDR2 sequences are MGHDK and SYGVNS. The CDR3 protein is CASSDTTNTEAFF. CDR3 sequence (DNA): TGTGCCAGCAGTGACACAACGAACACTGAAGCTTTCTTT. The full variable domain, in which reference TRBV25-1 and TRBJ1-1 provide the parts outside the CDR3, is EADIYQTPRYLVIGTGKKITLECSQTMGHDKMYWYQQDPGMELHLIHYSYGVNSTEKGDLSSESTVSRIRTEHFPLTLESARPSHTSQYLCASSDTTNTEAFFGQGTRLTVV.

V and J are TRBV7-9 and TRBJ1-1; D might be TRBD1 (6 bases). V was trimmed by 4 bases and J by 6 bases, leaving 21 bases between them. CDR3 size: 16 residues. CDR1 SEHNR and CDR2 FQNEAQ come from the germline V gene (reference sequence). The CDR3 loop is CASSSKVRGAIAEAFF. The CDR3 DNA sequence: TGTGCCAGCAGCTCGAAAGTCCGGGGGGCGATTGCTGAAGCTTTCTTT.

The chain recombines TRBV3-1 (or the pseudogene TRBV3-2) with TRBJ1-2; no definite D call. Germline lookup yields CDR1 LGHDT and CDR2 YNNKEL (reference sequence). V was clipped by 0 bases and J by 8 bases, with 13 bases between them. The length of the CDR3 is 14 residues. The CDR3 sequence is CASSQDVAAGGYTF. DNA of the CDR3: TGTGCCAGCAGCCAAGATGTTGCAGCGGGAGGCTACACCTTC.

The rearrangement uses TRBV6-2 or TRBV6-3 and TRBJ2-5; D possibly corresponds to TRBD1 (6 bases). Trimming shortened V by 0 bases and J by 4 bases, and 18 bases separated the two germline ends. The CDR3 consists of 17 residues. Germline lookup yields CDR1 MNHEY and CDR2 SVGEGT. DNA for the CDR3: TGTGCCAGCAGTTACTCGAGTTCAGGGGATGGGAGAGAGACCCAGTACTTC. It specifies CASSYSSSGDGRETQYF.

This clone has only one observation. V is TRBV5-5 and J is TRBJ2-2, with 9 positions matching TRBD2. The J segment lost 6 bases and the V segment lost 4 bases, leaving 10 bases of the junction unmatched. The germline V gene encodes CDR1 SGHKS and CDR2 YYEKEE (reference sequence). This CDR3 has 16 amino acids. The CDR3 DNA follows: TGTGCCAGCAGCCCCCGGGGGCTAGCGGGGTCCGGGGAGCTGTTTTTT. This translates into CASSPRGLAGSGELFF.

The chain links TRBV9 to TRBJ2-3, with TRBD2 matching over 7 bases. V lost 1 base, J lost 5 bases, and 1 base stayed unmatched. The germline CDR1 and CDR2 sequences are SGDLS and YYNGEE. CDR3 length: 13 residues. The CDR3 nucleotides are TGTGCCAGCAGCGTAAGGGAGGGAGATACGCAGTATTTT. Translation gives CASSVREGDTQYF.

The rearrangement joins TRBV4-3 to TRBJ1-5; D is undetermined. Trimming removed 2 bases from V and 4 bases from J, with 6 bases in between. There are 13 residues in the CDR3. Germline CDR1 LGHNA, CDR2 YSLEER. The CDR3 loop is CASSQKRNQPQHF. The CDR3 nucleotides read TGCGCCAGCAGCCAAAAGCGGAATCAGCCCCAGCATTTT.

This clone was recorded only once. The V gene is TRBV7-2, the J gene TRBJ2-7; no definite D call. The germline V gene encodes CDR1 SGHTA and CDR2 FQGNSA. CDR3 length: 16 amino acids. V lost 1 base and J lost 3, with 16 bases in between. The CDR3 DNA reads as TGTGCCAGCAGCTTAGAGGACGAAGGGCCCGACTACGAGCAGTACTTC. Its protein is CASSLEDEGPDYEQYF. The full variable domain, with the rest looked up from reference TRBV7-2 and TRBJ2-7, is GAGVSQSPSNKVTEKGKDVELRCDPISGHTALYWYRQSLGQGLEFLIYFQGNSAPDKSGLPSDRFSAERTGGSVSTLTIQRTQQEDSAVYLCASSLEDEGPDYEQYFGPGTRLTVT.

The genes are TRBV5-1 and TRBJ2-7; 11 bases align to TRBD1. V shed 4 bases, J shed 3 bases, and the junction held 6 bases outside the gene matches. Germline V gene data show CDR1 as SGHRS and CDR2 as YFSETQ. The CDR3 totals 15 residues. The CDR3 sequence: CASSGGQGGSYEQYF. The CDR3 region has the DNA TGCGCCAGCAGCGGGGGACAGGGGGGGAGCTACGAGCAGTACTTC.

The rearrangement uses TRBV30 and TRBJ1-4; 11 bases line up with TRBD1. The CDR3 length is 16 residues. J lost 3 bases, V lost 2 bases, and 5 bases had no gene match. Looked up from germline, CDR1 is GTSNPN and CDR2 is SVGIG (reference sequence). CDR3 nucleotides: TGTGCCTGGAGTCGGACAGGGGGCGCCTCTAATGAAAAACTGTTTTTT. Protein: CAWSRTGGASNEKLFF.

The chain uses TRBV11-3 and TRBJ1-2; D possibly corresponds to TRBD1 (6 bases). Germline CDR1 and CDR2: SGHNT and YENEEA. This CDR3 is built from 15 residues. V dropped 5 bases and J dropped 3 bases, with 16 bases sitting between them. The CDR3 sequence: CASSPKTGRDYGYTF. In DNA form, the CDR3 reads TGTGCCAGCAGCCCAAAGACAGGCAGGGACTATGGCTACACCTTC.

This CDR3 reads CASSGELAATYNEQFF. CDR3 nucleotides: TGTGCCAGCAGTGGAGAGCTAGCGGCAACCTACAATGAGCAGTTCTTC. This chain connects TRBV6-1 to TRBJ2-1; 7 bases agree with TRBD2. The length of the CDR3 is 16 residues. V trimming: 4 bases; J trimming: 2 bases; junction bases outside the gene matches: 8. Germline CDR1 and CDR2: MNHNS and SASEGT.

The chain uses TRBV6-1 and TRBJ2-7; 10 positions match TRBD2. Per germline, CDR1 MNHNS and CDR2 SASEGT. V lost 2 bases to trimming and J lost 2 bases; unmatched junction nucleotides: 3. There are 15 residues in the CDR3. The CDR3 protein is CASSERTSGTYEQYF. In nucleotides, the CDR3 is TGTGCCAGCAGTGAAAGGACTAGCGGCACCTACGAGCAGTACTTC.

This clone appeared a single time. The CDR3 DNA reads as TGCAGCGTCGCCACACAGGTCACGGGCTACACCTTC. Translated, it gives CSVATQVTGYTF. V is TRBV29-1 and J is TRBJ1-2; D might be TRBD1 (5 bases). The germline V gene encodes CDR1 SQVTM and CDR2 ANQGSEA. The ends were cut back, 6 bases at V and 8 bases at J, with 16 bases in the middle. CDR3 length: 12 residues.